One sample yielded the 5 T cell receptor beta chains listed below, sequenced in a study of blood T cell repertoires in COVID-19. The repertoire was sequenced with immunoSEQ multiplex PCR; TCRdb's copy has only in-frame clones and lacks some. The profile covers 25,000 to 30,000 clones, with 72% appearing a single time and roughly 20% taken by the ten largest. Specimen: peripheral blood. The receptors were gathered from a boy aged 2 to 10 with active or convalescent COVID-19.

The rearrangement uses TRBV27 and TRBJ1-1; D is possibly TRBD1 (5 bases). V lost 8 bases and J lost 1, with 20 bases in between. Germline-derived CDR1 and CDR2 are MNHEY and SMNVEV (reference sequence). CDR3 length: 16 residues. CDR3 sequence: CASFPGVGRANTEAFF. CDR3 sequence (DNA): TGTGCCAGCTTCCCAGGAGTGGGCAGGGCGAACACTGAAGCTTTCTTT.

The chain couples TRBV2 to TRBJ2-7, with a tentative D call TRBD2 (5 bases). CDR3 size: 18 residues. Germline CDR1 and CDR2: SNHLY and FYNNEI. Trimming left V 2 bases short and J 5 bases short, with 25 bases between. CDR3 loop: CASSERGWSDRRRNEQYF. For the CDR3, the DNA is TGTGCCAGCAGTGAAAGAGGGTGGTCGGACCGCAGGCGAAACGAGCAGTACTTC.

The V call is TRBV19, the J call TRBJ1-2, with 8 bases lining up with TRBD1. The CDR3 spans 15 residues. V was clipped by 5 bases and J by 4 bases; unmatched bases: 9. CDR1 and CDR2 from the germline V gene are LNHDA and SQIVND (reference sequence). CDR3 sequence: CASSPRQGLIYGYTF. CDR3 bases: TGTGCCAGTAGTCCCCGACAGGGGCTTATCTATGGCTACACCTTC.

The chain employs TRBV2 and TRBJ1-3; possible D gene TRBD1, 6 bases. The CDR3 is 13 amino acids. V was trimmed by 4 bases and J by 4 bases, leaving 8 bases between them. CDR1 is SNHLY, CDR2 FYNNEI, per germline. The CDR3 region is CASSVGQGNTIYF. The CDR3 DNA reads TGTGCCAGCAGTGTAGGACAGGGAAACACCATATATTTT.

The chain uses TRBV6-2 or TRBV6-3 and TRBJ1-1, with 9 bases lining up with TRBD1. Unmatched junction bases numbered 3, after V lost 2 bases and J lost 8 bases. The CDR3 runs to 13 residues. Germline V gene sequence: CDR1 MNHEY, CDR2 SVGEGT. This CDR3 is CASSYPGTGEAFF. CDR3 DNA sequence: TGTGCCAGCAGTTACCCCGGGACAGGGGAAGCTTTCTTT.